This T cell receptor beta chain was recorded in a study of blood T cell repertoires in COVID-19. Authors' analysis steps: Amplification with reference gene primers provided the estimates of nucleated cell counts. The method was immunoSEQ multiplex PCR; TCRdb's version includes in-frame clones alone and lacks a portion of them. The DNA gave D and trimming, while V, J and clone size come from that table. The sample lists about 200,000 clones; around 83% were seen once. CDR1 and CDR2 from the germline V gene are MGHRA and YSYEKL. V was trimmed by 0 bases and J by 11 bases, leaving 12 bases between them. The CDR3 covers 13 residues.

V usage is TRBV4-1 and J usage is TRBJ2-3; D is uncertain. What was sequenced was peripheral blood. This receptor was identified in an elderly woman with acute or convalescent COVID-19. This chain's CDR3 is CASSQEIARRQYF. As DNA, the CDR3 is TGCGCCAGCAGCCAAGAGATTGCTAGAAGGCAGTATTTT.